The 20 T cell receptor beta chains presented below share a single source sample, sequenced in a study of blood T cell repertoires in COVID-19 (TCRdb year 2020). The receptor library was made with the immunoSEQ multiplex PCR assay. TCRdb limited this immuneACCESS table to in-frame rearrangements with V and J called. A share of clones is missing; checked studies link under half to unresolved V genes, and the rest is unexplained. The sample yields 200,000 to 300,000 clones; 85% to 95% were counted once. Of the sample, around 0.83% is held by the ten largest clones. The sample comprised peripheral blood. The receptors stem from a young man with COVID-19, enrolled during active disease.

V usage is TRBV6-6 and J usage is TRBJ2-1, with TRBD2 identical over 8 bases. Germline CDR1 is MNHNY and CDR2 is SVGAGI (reference sequence). J was trimmed by 8 bases and V by 4 bases; bases with no gene match: 10. The CDR3 length is 15 residues. The CDR3 region is CASSFTGGAIDEQFF. CDR3 DNA: TGTGCCAGCAGTTTCACGGGGGGGGCGATCGATGAGCAGTTCTTC.

This chain joins TRBV2 and TRBJ2-5, with 10 bases lining up with TRBD2. Germline loops: CDR1 SNHLY, CDR2 FYNNEI. The junction had 2 bases not matched to a gene; V was cut back by 2 bases and J by 5 bases. The CDR3 length is 14 residues. The CDR3, as DNA: TGTGCCAGCAGTGAACGAGCGGGGGGGGAGACCCAGTACTTC. Protein sequence: CASSERAGGETQYF.

This chain links TRBV6-6 with TRBJ2-2; D unclear. Germline V gives CDR1 MNHNY, CDR2 SVGAGI (reference sequence). V lost 11 bases and J lost 4, with 14 bases in between. There are 13 residues in the CDR3. The CDR3 is CASNPLGTGELFF. CDR3 bases: TGTGCCTCTAATCCGCTAGGCACCGGGGAGCTGTTTTTT.

The CDR3 DNA is TGTGCCAGCAGCTTGATGGAGATTGAGCAGTTCTTC. Translated, it gives CASSLMEIEQFF. The chain has TRBV2 and TRBJ2-1; D call uncertain. In germline, CDR1 is SNHLY, CDR2 FYNNEI. CDR3 size: 12 residues. V was shortened by 6 bases and J by 9 bases, with 12 bases between the two germline ends. The whole variable domain, remainder taken from reference TRBV2 and TRBJ2-1, is EPEVTQTPSHQVTQMGQEVILRCVPISNHLYFYWYRQILGQKVEFLVSFYNNEISEKSEIFDDQFSVERPDGSNFTLKIRSTKLEDSAMYFCASSLMEIEQFFGPGTRLTVL.

The chain combines TRBV21-1 with TRBJ2-3; TRBD2 is taken as the D call from the table, unchecked against the DNA. TRBV21-1 represents a pseudogene. The CDR3 runs 20 residues. The CDR3 nucleotides read TGTGCCAGCAGCATCCCCGGAGGGCAGGCGGAATTTAGGGGCACAGATACGCAGTATTTT. This encodes CASSIPGGQAEFRGTDTQYF.

The chain employs TRBV10-2 and TRBJ1-5; no definite D call. V lost 1 base to trimming and J lost 7 bases, with 8 bases between them. This CDR3 is 13 amino acids long. CDR1 WSHSY and CDR2 SAAADI come from the germline V gene. The CDR3 bases are TGCGCCAGCAGTGAGTACTCTGAACAGCCCCAGCATTTT. This encodes CASSEYSEQPQHF.

This chain links TRBV10-3 with TRBJ2-7, with D possibly TRBD2 on 5 matching bases. Germline loops: CDR1 ENHRY, CDR2 SYGVKD. The CDR3 covers 15 residues. V was clipped by 2 bases and J by 2 bases, with 13 bases between them. The CDR3 DNA sequence: TGTGCCATCAGTGAGGAGGACCTAGCCACCTACGAGCAGTACTTC. It is translated as CAISEEDLATYEQYF.

This rearrangement joins TRBV11-2 to TRBJ2-5, with TRBD2 matching over 9 bases. Germline loops: CDR1 SGHAT, CDR2 FQNNGV. CDR3 size: 16 residues. The J segment lost 5 bases and the V segment lost 0 bases, leaving 7 bases of the junction unmatched. As DNA, the CDR3 is TGTGCCAGCAGCTTAGAGCGCGGGGGGGCTTTGGAGACCCAGTACTTC. Its translation is CASSLERGGALETQYF.

This chain uses TRBV10-3 with TRBJ2-5, with 10 bases fitting TRBD1. There are 17 residues in the CDR3. V was clipped by 5 bases and J by 0 bases; unmatched bases: 9. Germline V gives CDR1 ENHRY, CDR2 SYGVKD. CDR3 coding DNA: TGTGCCATCAGTCCTGCTCCGGGACAGGGGCACCAAGAGACCCAGTACTTC. Protein: CAISPAPGQGHQETQYF.

V usage is TRBV6-6 and J usage is TRBJ2-1; perhaps TRBD1 as D (6 bases). This CDR3 has 16 residues. V dropped 6 bases and J dropped 3 bases, with 18 bases sitting between them. Germline V gene lookup returns CDR1 MNHNY and CDR2 SVGAGI (reference sequence). CDR3 in DNA: TGTGCCAGCAGGATGGACAGCTCTGGGGGCTACAATGAGCAGTTCTTC. Amino acid sequence: CASRMDSSGGYNEQFF.

CDR3 nucleotide sequence: TGCGCCAGCAGAGTCAGCGGGGGATCCTACAATGAGCAGTTCTTC. Protein: CASRVSGGSYNEQFF. This rearrangement joins TRBV10-2 to TRBJ2-1, with 8 nucleotides matching TRBD2. Germline values: CDR1 WSHSY, CDR2 SAAADI. CDR3 length: 15 residues. V lost 6 bases to trimming and J lost 1 base; unmatched junction nucleotides: 5.

The chain recombines TRBV7-2 with TRBJ2-1; TRBD2 matches at 12 bases. Germline V lookup: CDR1 SGHTA, CDR2 FQGNSA. The CDR3 loop spans 16 amino acids. V lost 6 bases to trimming and J lost 8 bases; unmatched junction nucleotides: 11. CDR3 coding DNA: TGTGCCAGCAGTCGAACCCTAGCGGGGGGGCCAGATGAGCAGTTCTTC. Amino acids: CASSRTLAGGPDEQFF.

The V and J genes are TRBV6-5 and TRBJ1-1; no clear D gene. Germline lookup yields CDR1 MNHEY and CDR2 SVGAGI. The CDR3 totals 15 residues. Trimming cost V 0 bases and J 1 base, with 9 bases left between them. CDR3 nucleotides: TGTGCCAGCAGTTACTCGAATTCGGGGAACACTGAAGCTTTCTTT. This codes for CASSYSNSGNTEAFF.

The chain is built from TRBV4-2 and TRBJ1-1; D not resolved. Germline loops: CDR1 LGHNA, CDR2 YNFKEQ. The CDR3 is made up of 15 amino acids. V shed 6 bases and J shed 1 base, with 15 bases lying between them. The CDR3 spells CASSPTRGENTEAFF. The CDR3 bases are TGTGCCAGCAGTCCTACCCGGGGAGAGAACACTGAAGCTTTCTTT.

This sequence joins TRBV5-1 and TRBJ1-5, with D tentatively TRBD1 (5 bases). Germline assignment: CDR1 SGHRS and CDR2 YFSETQ. Trimming cost V 0 bases and J 6 bases, with 10 bases left between them. The CDR3 loop spans 14 amino acids. The CDR3 coding sequence is TGCGCCAGCAGCTTGGGGCAAGGGGTTCAGCCCCAGCATTTT. Its protein product is CASSLGQGVQPQHF. Full variable domain (rest looked up from reference TRBV5-1 and TRBJ1-5): KAGVTQTPRYLIKTRGQQVTLSCSPISGHRSVSWYQQTPGQGLQFLFEYFSETQRNKGNFPGRFSGRQFSNSRSEMNVSTLELGDSALYLCASSLGQGVQPQHFGDGTRLSIL.

The V call is TRBV6-5, the J call TRBJ1-1; perhaps TRBD1 as D (5 bases). The CDR3 is 12 amino acids. Germline CDR1 is MNHEY and CDR2 is SVGAGI. V was cut by 3 bases and J by 8 bases, with 10 bases left in between. DNA for the CDR3: TGTGCCAGCAGTTATAATGACAGAGAAGCTTTCTTT. Encoded protein: CASSYNDREAFF.

The CDR3 spells CASSQGIGGIHGYTF. In DNA, the CDR3 is TGTGCCAGCAGCCAAGGTATAGGGGGCATCCATGGCTACACCTTC. This chain links TRBV14 with TRBJ1-2, with 7 bases identical to TRBD1. The CDR3 length is 15 residues. Unmatched junction bases numbered 8, after V lost 1 base and J lost 6 bases. Per germline, CDR1 SGHDN and CDR2 FVKESK.

The chain joins TRBV7-9 to TRBJ2-5, with a tentative D call TRBD1 (6 bases). Trimming pared 5 bases from V and 3 bases from J, leaving 10 bases between. CDR1 is SEHNR and CDR2 is FQNEAQ in the germline V gene (reference sequence). The CDR3 consists of 13 residues. Here the CDR3 DNA reads TGTGCCAGCAGCCTGCACAGGGAAGAGACCCAGTACTTC. Amino acids: CASSLHREETQYF.

The chain recombines TRBV4-1 with TRBJ2-1, with 9 bases matching TRBD2. Germline values: CDR1 MGHRA, CDR2 YSYEKL. V lost 1 base, J lost 9 bases, and 13 bases stayed unmatched. This CDR3 contains 17 residues. CDR3 sequence: CASSQVRLAGLSVEQFF. The CDR3 coding sequence is TGCGCCAGCAGCCAAGTTCGGCTAGCGGGGTTATCAGTTGAGCAGTTCTTC.

The genes are TRBV5-1 and TRBJ1-5; no firm D call. The CDR3 totals 13 residues. Germline CDR1 reads SGHRS; CDR2 reads YFSETQ. V shed 3 bases and J shed 2 bases, with 6 bases lying between them. CDR3 DNA sequence: TGCGCCAGCAGCTACCGGGGCAATCAGCCCCAGCATTTT. Its protein is CASSYRGNQPQHF. Full variable domain (outside the CDR3, taken from reference TRBV5-1 and TRBJ1-5): KAGVTQTPRYLIKTRGQQVTLSCSPISGHRSVSWYQQTPGQGLQFLFEYFSETQRNKGNFPGRFSGRQFSNSRSEMNVSTLELGDSALYLCASSYRGNQPQHFGDGTRLSIL.